This T cell receptor beta chain emerged from a study of radiation and T cells in renal cell carcinoma. Time point indicated: blood 4 weeks post-SBRT, at nephrectomy. Indicated treatment: 15 Gy SBRT to primary tumor, nephrectomy 4 weeks later. Nephrectomy followed 15 Gy stereotactic body radiation by 4 weeks. Blood was sampled at baseline, 2 weeks and 4 weeks after SBRT. Clear cell pathology was present in this patient's renal cell carcinoma. Assay used: immunoSEQ multiplex PCR; TCRdb lists only in-frame clones, some missing. The sample holds 120,000 to 150,000 clones, 65% to 90% seen once. Study results and limitations: In blood, top tumor clones expanded by 2 weeks, shrinking by 4.

In germline, CDR1 is SGHDN, CDR2 FVKESK. V was shortened by 0 bases and J by 6 bases, with 11 bases between the two germline ends. The CDR3 runs to 14 residues. Concerning this clone itself: Antigen specificity is unknown.

The sequence derives from a woman between 50 and 59 years old with renal cell carcinoma. Sequences were derived from blood, sampled from a patient whose treatment included radiotherapy and nephrectomy. The J gene is TRBJ2-5, the V gene TRBV14, with no clear D. CDR3 residues: CASSQDIGRQTQYF. CDR3 in DNA: TGTGCCAGCAGCCAAGATATAGGGCGGCAGACCCAGTACTTC.